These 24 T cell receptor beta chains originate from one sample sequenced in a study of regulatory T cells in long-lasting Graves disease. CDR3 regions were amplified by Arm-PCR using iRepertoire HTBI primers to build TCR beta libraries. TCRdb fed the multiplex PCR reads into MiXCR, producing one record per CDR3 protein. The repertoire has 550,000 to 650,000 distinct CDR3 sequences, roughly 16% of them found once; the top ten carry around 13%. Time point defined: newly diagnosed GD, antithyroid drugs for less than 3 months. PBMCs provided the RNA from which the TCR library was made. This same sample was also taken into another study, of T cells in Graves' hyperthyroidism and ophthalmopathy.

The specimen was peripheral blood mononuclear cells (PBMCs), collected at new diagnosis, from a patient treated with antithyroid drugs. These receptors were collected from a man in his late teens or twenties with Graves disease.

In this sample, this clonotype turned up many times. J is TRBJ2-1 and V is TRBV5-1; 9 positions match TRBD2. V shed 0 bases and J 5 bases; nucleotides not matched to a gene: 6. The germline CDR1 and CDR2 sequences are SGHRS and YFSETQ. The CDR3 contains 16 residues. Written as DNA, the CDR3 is TGCGCCAGCAGCTTGGAACCGGCGGGAGGGAACAATGAGCAGTTCTTC. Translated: CASSLEPAGGNNEQFF.

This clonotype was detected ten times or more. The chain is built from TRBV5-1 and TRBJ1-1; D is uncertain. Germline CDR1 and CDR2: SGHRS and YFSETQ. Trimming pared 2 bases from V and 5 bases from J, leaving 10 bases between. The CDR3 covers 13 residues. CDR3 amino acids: CASSFLGGTEAFF. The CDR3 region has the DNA TGCGCCAGCAGCTTCCTGGGTGGTACTGAAGCTTTCTTT. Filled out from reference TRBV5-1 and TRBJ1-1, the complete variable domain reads KAGVTQTPRYLIKTRGQQVTLSCSPISGHRSVSWYQQTPGQGLQFLFEYFSETQRNKGNFPGRFSGRQFSNSRSEMNVSTLELGDSALYLCASSFLGGTEAFFGQGTRLTVV.

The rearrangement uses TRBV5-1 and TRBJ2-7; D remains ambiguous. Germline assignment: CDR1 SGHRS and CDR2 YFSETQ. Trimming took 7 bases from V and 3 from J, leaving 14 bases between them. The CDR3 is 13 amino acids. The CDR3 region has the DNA TGCGCCAGCGCGGAAGGGTCCTACTACGAGCAGTACTTC. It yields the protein CASAEGSYYEQYF.

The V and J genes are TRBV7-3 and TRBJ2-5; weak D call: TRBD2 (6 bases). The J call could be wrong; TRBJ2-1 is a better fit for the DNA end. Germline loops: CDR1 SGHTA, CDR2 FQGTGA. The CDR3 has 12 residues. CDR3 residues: CASSLMAGIQFF. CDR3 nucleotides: TGTGCCAGCAGCTTAATGGCGGGGATCCAGTTCTTC.

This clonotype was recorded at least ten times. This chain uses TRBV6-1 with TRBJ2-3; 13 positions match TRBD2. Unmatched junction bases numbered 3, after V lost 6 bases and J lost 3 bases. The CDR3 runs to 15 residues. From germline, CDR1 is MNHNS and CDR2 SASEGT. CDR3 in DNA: TGTGCCAGCAGGCTGGGACTAGCGGGGACAGATACGCAGTATTTT. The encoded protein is CASRLGLAGTDTQYF.

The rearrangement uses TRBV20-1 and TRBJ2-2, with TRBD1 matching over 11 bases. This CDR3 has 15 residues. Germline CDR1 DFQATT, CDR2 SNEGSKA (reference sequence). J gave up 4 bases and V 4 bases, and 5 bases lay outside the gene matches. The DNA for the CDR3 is TGCAGTGCTAAGGACAGGGGGCGCCCCACCGGGGAGCTGTTTTTT. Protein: CSAKDRGRPTGELFF.

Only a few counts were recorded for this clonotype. The chain's CDR3 is CASRSGGELFF. CDR3 coding DNA: TGTGCCAGCAGGAGCGGCGGGGAGCTGTTTTTT. V usage is TRBV9 and J usage is TRBJ2-2; possible D gene TRBD2, 5 bases. The CDR3 is 11 residues long. Per germline, CDR1 SGDLS and CDR2 YYNGEE. Trimming cost V 5 bases and J 7 bases, with 6 bases left between them.

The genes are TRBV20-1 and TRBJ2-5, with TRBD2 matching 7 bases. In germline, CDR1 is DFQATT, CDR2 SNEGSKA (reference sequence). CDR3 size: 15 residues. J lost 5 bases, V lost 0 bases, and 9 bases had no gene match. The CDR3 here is CSARDEGRGGETQYF. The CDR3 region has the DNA TGCAGTGCTAGAGATGAAGGGAGGGGAGGGGAGACCCAGTACTTC.

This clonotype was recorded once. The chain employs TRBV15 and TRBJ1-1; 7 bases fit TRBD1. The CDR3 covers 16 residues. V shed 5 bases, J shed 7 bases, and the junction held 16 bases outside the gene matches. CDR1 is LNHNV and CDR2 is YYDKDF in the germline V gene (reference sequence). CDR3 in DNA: TGTGCCACCAGCGAATTCCTGAAACAGGGGCAGAGTGAAGCTTTCTTT. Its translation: CATSEFLKQGQSEAFF.

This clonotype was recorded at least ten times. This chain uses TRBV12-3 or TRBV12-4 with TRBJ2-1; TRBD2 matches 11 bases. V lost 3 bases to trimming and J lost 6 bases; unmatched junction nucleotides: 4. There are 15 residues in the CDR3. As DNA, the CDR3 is TGTGCCAGCAGTTTTCTCCTAGCGGGAGGCAATGAGCAGTTCTTC. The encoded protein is CASSFLLAGGNEQFF.

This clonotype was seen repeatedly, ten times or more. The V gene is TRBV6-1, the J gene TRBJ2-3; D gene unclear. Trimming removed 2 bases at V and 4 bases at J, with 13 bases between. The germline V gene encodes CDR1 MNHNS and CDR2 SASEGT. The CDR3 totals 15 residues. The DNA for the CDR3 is TGTGCCAGCAGTGAAAACCACCTCGTTGCAGATACGCAGTATTTT. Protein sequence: CASSENHLVADTQYF.

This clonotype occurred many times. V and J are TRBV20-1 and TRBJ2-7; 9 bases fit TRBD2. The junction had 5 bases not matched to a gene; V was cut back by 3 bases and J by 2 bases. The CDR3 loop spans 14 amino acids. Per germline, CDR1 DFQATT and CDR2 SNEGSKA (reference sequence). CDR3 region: CSASGTSSTYEQYF. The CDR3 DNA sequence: TGCAGTGCTAGCGGGACTAGCAGTACCTACGAGCAGTACTTC.

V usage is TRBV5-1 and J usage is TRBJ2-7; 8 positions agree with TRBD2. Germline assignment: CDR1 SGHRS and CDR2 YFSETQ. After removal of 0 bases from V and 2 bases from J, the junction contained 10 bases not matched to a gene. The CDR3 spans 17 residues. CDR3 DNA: TGCGCCAGCAGCTTGGGTCCCCTGGCGACTAGCGCCTACGAGCAGTACTTC. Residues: CASSLGPLATSAYEQYF.

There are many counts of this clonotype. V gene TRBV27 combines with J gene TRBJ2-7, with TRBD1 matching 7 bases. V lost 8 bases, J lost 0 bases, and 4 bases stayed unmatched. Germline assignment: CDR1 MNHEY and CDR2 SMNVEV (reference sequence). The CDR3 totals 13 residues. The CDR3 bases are TGTGCCAGCCTGGACAGGAACTCCTACGAGCAGTACTTC. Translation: CASLDRNSYEQYF.

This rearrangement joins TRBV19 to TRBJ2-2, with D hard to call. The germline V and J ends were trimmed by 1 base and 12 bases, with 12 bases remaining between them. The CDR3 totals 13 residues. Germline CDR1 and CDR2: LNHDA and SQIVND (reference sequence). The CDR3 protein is CASSIVDGVQLFF. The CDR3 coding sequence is TGTGCCAGTAGTATAGTTGACGGTGTGCAGCTGTTTTTT.

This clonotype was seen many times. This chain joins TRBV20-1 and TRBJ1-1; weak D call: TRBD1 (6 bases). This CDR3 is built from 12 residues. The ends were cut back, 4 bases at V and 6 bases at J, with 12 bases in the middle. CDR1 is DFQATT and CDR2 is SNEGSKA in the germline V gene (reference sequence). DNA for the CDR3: TGCAGTGCTACTACAGGGATGCCTGAAGCTTTCTTT. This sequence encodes CSATTGMPEAFF.

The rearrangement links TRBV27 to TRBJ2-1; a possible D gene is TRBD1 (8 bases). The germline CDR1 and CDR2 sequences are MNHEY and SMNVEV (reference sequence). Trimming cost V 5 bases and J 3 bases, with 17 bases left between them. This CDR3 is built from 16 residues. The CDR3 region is CASSIHRGGFYNEQFF. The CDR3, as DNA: TGTGCCAGCAGTATCCACAGGGGGGGATTCTACAATGAGCAGTTCTTC.

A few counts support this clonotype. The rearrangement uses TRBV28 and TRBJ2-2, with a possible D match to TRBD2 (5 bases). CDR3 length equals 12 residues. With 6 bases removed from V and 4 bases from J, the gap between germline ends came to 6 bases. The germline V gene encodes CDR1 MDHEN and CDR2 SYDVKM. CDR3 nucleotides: TGTGCCAGCAGGAGGGCCACCGGGGAGCTGTTTTTT. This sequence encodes CASRRATGELFF.

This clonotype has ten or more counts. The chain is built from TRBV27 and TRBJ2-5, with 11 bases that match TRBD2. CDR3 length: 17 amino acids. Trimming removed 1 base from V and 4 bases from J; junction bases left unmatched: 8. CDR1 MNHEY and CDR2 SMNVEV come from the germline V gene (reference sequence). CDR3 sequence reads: CASSLYIAGGPSETQYF. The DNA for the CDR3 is TGTGCCAGCAGTTTATATATAGCGGGAGGGCCGTCAGAGACCCAGTACTTC.

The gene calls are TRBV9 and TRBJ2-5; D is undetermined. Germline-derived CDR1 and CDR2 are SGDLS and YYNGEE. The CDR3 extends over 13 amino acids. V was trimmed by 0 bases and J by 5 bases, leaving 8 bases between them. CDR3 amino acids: CASSVDGSETQYF. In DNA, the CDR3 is TGTGCCAGCAGCGTAGACGGATCGGAGACCCAGTACTTC.

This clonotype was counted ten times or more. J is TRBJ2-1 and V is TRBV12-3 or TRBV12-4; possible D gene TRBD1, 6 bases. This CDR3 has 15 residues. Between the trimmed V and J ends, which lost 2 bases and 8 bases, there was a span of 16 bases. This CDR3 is CASSLFRGLEDEQFF. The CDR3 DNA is TGTGCCAGCAGTTTATTCAGGGGTCTCGAAGATGAGCAGTTCTTC.

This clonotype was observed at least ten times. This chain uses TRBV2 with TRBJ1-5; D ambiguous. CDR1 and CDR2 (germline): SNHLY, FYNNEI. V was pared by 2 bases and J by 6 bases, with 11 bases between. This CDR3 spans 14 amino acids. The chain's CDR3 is CASSEWTSVQPQHF. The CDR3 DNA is TGTGCCAGCAGTGAATGGACGTCGGTTCAGCCCCAGCATTTT.

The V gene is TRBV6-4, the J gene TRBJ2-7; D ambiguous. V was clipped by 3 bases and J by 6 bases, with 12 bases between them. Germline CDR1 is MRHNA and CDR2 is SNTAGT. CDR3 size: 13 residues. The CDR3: CASSEATDGEQYF. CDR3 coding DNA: TGTGCCAGCAGTGAAGCGACGGACGGCGAGCAGTACTTC.

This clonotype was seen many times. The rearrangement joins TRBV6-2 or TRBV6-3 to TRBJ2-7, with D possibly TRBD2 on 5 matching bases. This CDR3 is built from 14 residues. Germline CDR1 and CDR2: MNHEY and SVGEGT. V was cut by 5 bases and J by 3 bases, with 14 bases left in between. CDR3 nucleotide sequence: TGTGCCAGCAGTGAAGGGAGCTCAATCTACGAGCAGTACTTC. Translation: CASSEGSSIYEQYF.